These 24 T cell receptor beta chains were sequenced from one sample in a study of blood T cell repertoires in COVID-19. Clones were sequenced by immunoSEQ multiplex PCR, and TCRdb holds only the in-frame ones, with some missing. The sample records 130,000 or so clones, around 82% being singletons. Sequenced input: peripheral blood. These receptors were collected from a man older than 75 with active or convalescent COVID-19.

The rearrangement links TRBV9 to TRBJ2-2; D possibly corresponds to TRBD1 (6 bases). The CDR3 has 16 amino acids. Germline loops: CDR1 SGDLS, CDR2 YYNGEE. The ends were cut back, 4 bases at V and 0 bases at J, with 13 bases in the middle. The CDR3 reads CASSRQGTPNTGELFF. DNA for the CDR3: TGTGCCAGCAGCCGTCAGGGGACACCGAACACCGGGGAGCTGTTTTTT.

The rearrangement joins TRBV30 to TRBJ2-7, with 9 bases matching TRBD1. The CDR3 totals 13 residues. Trimming removed 4 bases from V and 5 bases from J; junction bases left unmatched: 6. In germline, CDR1 is GTSNPN, CDR2 SVGIG (reference sequence). The CDR3 DNA reads TGTGCCTGGAATAGACAGGGGGGCAACGAGCAGTACTTC. Protein sequence: CAWNRQGGNEQYF.

This chain links TRBV7-2 with TRBJ2-5; 8 nucleotides agree with TRBD2. Germline V gene sequence: CDR1 SGHTA, CDR2 FQGNSA. This CDR3 is built from 14 residues. Trimming removed 3 bases from V and 1 base from J; junction bases left unmatched: 1. Here the CDR3 DNA reads TGTGCCAGCAGCTTCACTAGCGGCCAAGAGACCCAGTACTTC. It yields the protein CASSFTSGQETQYF. Based on the CDR3 plus reference TRBV7-2 and TRBJ2-5, the full variable domain is GAGVSQSPSNKVTEKGKDVELRCDPISGHTALYWYRQSLGQGLEFLIYFQGNSAPDKSGLPSDRFSAERTGGSVSTLTIQRTQQEDSAVYLCASSFTSGQETQYFGPGTRLLVL.

The V call is TRBV12-3 or TRBV12-4, the J call TRBJ2-5; D is ambiguous. The CDR3 has 13 amino acids. Trimming shortened V by 3 bases and J by 2 bases, and 7 bases separated the two germline ends. CDR3 bases: TGTGCCAGCAGTTTTCTACAGCAAGAGACCCAGTACTTC. It encodes CASSFLQQETQYF.

The V and J genes are TRBV6-5 and TRBJ2-1, with D hard to call. The length of the CDR3 is 13 residues. Trimming left V 4 bases short and J 5 bases short, with 9 bases between. The V gene's germline CDR1 is MNHEY and CDR2 SVGAGI. The CDR3 spells CASSWSQNNEQFF. The CDR3 DNA reads TGTGCCAGCAGTTGGTCACAAAACAATGAGCAGTTCTTC.

The rearrangement joins TRBV9 to TRBJ1-4; 7 bases are a match to TRBD1. The V and J ends lost 2 bases and 8 bases, in that order; junction bases with no gene match: 6. CDR3 length: 14 amino acids. In germline, CDR1 is SGDLS, CDR2 YYNGEE. The CDR3 loop is CASSVGQSKEKLFF. The CDR3 DNA reads as TGTGCCAGCAGCGTGGGACAGTCAAAGGAAAAACTGTTTTTT.

The V call is TRBV7-2, the J call TRBJ2-7; 9 bases fit TRBD2. The V and J ends lost 0 bases and 4 bases, in that order; junction bases with no gene match: 7. Germline V gives CDR1 SGHTA, CDR2 FQGNSA. The CDR3 is made up of 16 amino acids. The CDR3 loop reads CASSLARGSGGYEQYF. The CDR3 nucleotides are TGTGCCAGCAGCTTAGCGCGGGGTAGCGGGGGTTACGAGCAGTACTTC.

CDR3 nucleotide sequence: TGTGCCAGCAGTGAACGGGGGGTTCAAGAGACCCAGTACTTC. This sequence encodes CASSERGVQETQYF. J is TRBJ2-5 and V is TRBV6-1; TRBD2 matches at 7 bases. Trimming at V came to 2 bases and at J to 2 bases, leaving 2 bases not matched to a gene. Germline V gives CDR1 MNHNS, CDR2 SASEGT. The CDR3 loop spans 14 amino acids.

The count of this clone is one. The CDR3 is CASSPRTGGINEQFF. CDR3 DNA: TGTGCCAGCAGCCCTCGGACAGGGGGCATCAATGAGCAGTTCTTC. This rearrangement joins TRBV7-3 to TRBJ2-1, with 11 bases identical to TRBD1. V was pared by 5 bases and J by 6 bases, with 6 bases of the junction left unmatched. This CDR3 spans 15 amino acids. From germline, CDR1 is SGHTA and CDR2 FQGTGA.

This sequence joins TRBV7-2 and TRBJ2-1, with a tentative D call TRBD2 (7 bases). This CDR3 contains 15 residues. Trimming took 2 bases from V and 8 from J, leaving 16 bases between them. The germline V gene has CDR1 SGHTA and CDR2 FQGNSA. The CDR3 sequence: CASSLRGGISHEQFF. CDR3 nucleotides: TGTGCCAGCAGCTTAAGGGGGGGCATTTCCCATGAGCAGTTCTTC.

The CDR3 here is CASSLGGGWAREETQYF. CDR3 bases: TGTGCCAGCAGCTTAGGAGGGGGCTGGGCGCGGGAAGAGACCCAGTACTTC. This rearrangement joins TRBV7-2 to TRBJ2-5; 7 bases fit TRBD1. The CDR3 length is 17 residues. Germline values: CDR1 SGHTA, CDR2 FQGNSA. The ends lost 1 base at V and 3 bases at J; junction bases unmatched: 11.

This clone has only a few counts. At the DNA level, this CDR3 is encoded by other sequences in the same sample as well. The chain combines TRBV6-5 with TRBJ1-2, with 8 bases fitting TRBD1. The CDR3 is 13 residues long. Germline CDR1 reads MNHEY; CDR2 reads SVGAGI. Unmatched junction bases numbered 0, after V lost 6 bases and J lost 0 bases. The CDR3 spells CASSRGPNYGYTF. In DNA form, the CDR3 reads TGTGCCAGCAGCAGGGGGCCTAACTATGGCTACACCTTC.

The chain joins TRBV5-1 to TRBJ1-4; no clear D gene. The CDR3 totals 16 residues. Per germline, CDR1 SGHRS and CDR2 YFSETQ. Deletions cut 7 bases from V and 0 bases from J, with 16 bases between. The CDR3 bases are TGCGCCAGCTCACCCTCATACAGTGCAACTAATGAAAAACTGTTTTTT. Translated: CASSPSYSATNEKLFF.

The chain uses TRBV15 and TRBJ1-4, with D perhaps matching TRBD1 (6 bases). Trimming cost V 5 bases and J 0 bases, with 10 bases left between them. The CDR3 is made up of 15 amino acids. Germline assignment: CDR1 LNHNV and CDR2 YYDKDF (reference sequence). DNA for the CDR3: TGTGCCACCAGCCACGGGACACCAACTAATGAAAAACTGTTTTTT. Translation gives CATSHGTPTNEKLFF.

This chain uses TRBV11-2 with TRBJ2-7; TRBD2 matches 10 bases. The germline V gene encodes CDR1 SGHAT and CDR2 FQNNGV. J was trimmed by 0 bases and V by 5 bases; bases with no gene match: 7. The CDR3 consists of 16 residues. The CDR3 bases are TGTGCCAGCAGCATCGGTTCTAGCGGGGGCTCCTACGAGCAGTACTTC. This encodes CASSIGSSGGSYEQYF.

This chain connects TRBV7-3 to TRBJ1-2; 7 bases match TRBD1. The V gene's germline CDR1 is SGHTA and CDR2 FQGTGA. CDR3 length equals 15 residues. The V segment lost 1 base and the J segment 6 bases; nucleotides outside the gene matches: 8. The CDR3 is CASSLSDRVGHGYTF. The CDR3 DNA sequence: TGTGCCAGCAGCTTAAGTGACAGGGTAGGGCATGGCTACACCTTC.

The chain employs TRBV11-2 and TRBJ2-5; TRBD2 agrees at 14 bases. The V and J ends lost 5 bases and 2 bases, in that order; junction bases with no gene match: 7. Looked up from germline, CDR1 is SGHAT and CDR2 is FQNNGV. The length of the CDR3 is 17 residues. Written as DNA, the CDR3 is TGTGCCAGCAGCCCCCGACTAGCGGGGGGGGGTCAAGAGACCCAGTACTTC. It codes for CASSPRLAGGGQETQYF.

V usage is TRBV7-2 and J usage is TRBJ1-3; 7 bases match TRBD1. V shed 4 bases and J 2 bases; nucleotides not matched to a gene: 2. The CDR3 is 14 residues long. Germline CDR1 and CDR2: SGHTA and FQGNSA. CDR3 sequence (DNA): TGTGCCAGCAGCTCCCAGGGGGCTGGAAACACCATATATTTT. Translation gives CASSSQGAGNTIYF.

The chain carries TRBV9 and TRBJ2-1, with 12 nucleotides matching TRBD2. CDR1 is SGDLS and CDR2 is YYNGEE in the germline V gene. The CDR3 sequence is 15 residues long. V shed 3 bases and J 9 bases; nucleotides not matched to a gene: 7. The DNA for the CDR3 is TGTGCCAGCAGCGCAGGACTAGCGGGGCCTCTTGAGCAGTTCTTC. It yields the protein CASSAGLAGPLEQFF.

The chain uses TRBV28 and TRBJ1-1; 7 bases line up with TRBD1. The V and J ends lost 1 base and 4 bases, in that order; junction bases with no gene match: 0. CDR3 length equals 13 residues. Germline CDR1 reads MDHEN; CDR2 reads SYDVKM. The CDR3 DNA sequence: TGTGCCAGCAGTTTATCAGGGGGCACTGAAGCTTTCTTT. It translates to CASSLSGGTEAFF.

The rearrangement joins TRBV21-1 to TRBJ1-5; the DNA was not used to check the table's D call, TRBD1. TRBV21-1 is annotated as a pseudogene. There are 21 residues in the CDR3. CDR3 amino acids: CASSQDRDRGPEIYSNQPQHF. The CDR3, as DNA: TGTGCCAGCAGCCAAGACCGGGACAGGGGGCCTGAAATTTATAGCAATCAGCCCCAGCATTTT.

The chain uses TRBV11-2 and TRBJ2-7; D remains unclear. V dropped 1 base and J dropped 0 bases, with 10 bases sitting between them. The CDR3 totals 15 residues. Germline values: CDR1 SGHAT, CDR2 FQNNGV. CDR3 nucleotides: TGTGCCAGCAGCTTAGGGCGGAGCAGCTCCTACGAGCAGTACTTC. This gives the protein CASSLGRSSSYEQYF.

The chain joins TRBV5-1 to TRBJ1-6; a weak D match, TRBD1 (5 bases). The CDR3 is 15 amino acids. The germline V gene encodes CDR1 SGHRS and CDR2 YFSETQ. The V gene lost 0 bases and the J gene lost 9 bases, with 13 bases spanning the gap. For the CDR3, the DNA is TGCGCCAGCAGCTTGGGTTTGCAGGGTAGTTCACCCCTCCACTTT. This gives the protein CASSLGLQGSSPLHF.

The V gene is TRBV3-1 (or the pseudogene TRBV3-2), the J gene TRBJ2-3, with 9 positions matching TRBD2. The germline gives CDR1 LGHDT, CDR2 YNNKEL (reference sequence). Trimming removed 4 bases from V and 2 bases from J; junction bases left unmatched: 7. This CDR3 spans 16 amino acids. The CDR3 DNA is TGTGCCAGCAGCCCCAGGCTAGCGGGGATCACAGATACGCAGTATTTT. Protein: CASSPRLAGITDTQYF.